These T cell receptor beta chains were read from a single sample in a study of blood T cell repertoires in COVID-19. Repertoires were generated with immunoSEQ multiplex PCR, while TCRdb's copy carries only in-frame clones and drops some. The sample records over 150,000 clones, roughly 88% being singletons. The sequenced sample was peripheral blood. The receptors come from a human donor in a cohort sampled during active COVID-19. The CDR3 runs from the conserved cysteine through the conserved F or W. The order of the fields is clone size, D gene, J gene, V gene, CDR3 DNA, CDR3 protein. D genes are given only for firm matches. Some rows have no size entry. The others give once, few or many, or a class for an expanded clone.

abundance: NA
d_gene: NA
j_gene: TRBJ2-5
v_gene: TRBV7-9
CDR3nt: TGTGCCAGCAGCTTGACTCTGAGCCGAGAGACCCAGTACTTC
CDR3aa: CASSLTLSRETQYF

abundance: NA
d_gene: TRBD1
j_gene: TRBJ2-6
v_gene: TRBV7-9
CDR3nt: TGTGCCAGCAGCCCAAGACAGGGAAGCGGGGCCAACGTCCTGACTTTC
CDR3aa: CASSPRQGSGANVLTF

abundance: NA
d_gene: NA
j_gene: TRBJ1-2
v_gene: TRBV28
CDR3nt: TGTGCCAGCAGTTTACTACAGGGCAACCACTATGGCTACACCTTC
CDR3aa: CASSLLQGNHYGYTF

abundance: once
d_gene: NA
j_gene: TRBJ2-1
v_gene: TRBV2
CDR3nt: TGTGCCAGCAAGGGAGCTCCTGAGCAGTTCTTC
CDR3aa: CASKGAPEQFF

abundance: NA
d_gene: NA
j_gene: TRBJ2-5
v_gene: TRBV2
CDR3nt: TGTGCCAGCAATATCCAGGGATTGGGGGGAGAGACCCAGTACTTC
CDR3aa: CASNIQGLGGETQYF

abundance: NA
d_gene: NA
j_gene: TRBJ2-3
v_gene: TRBV13
CDR3nt: TGTGCCAGCAGCTTTGTCGGGGGAGGCACAGATACGCAGTATTTT
CDR3aa: CASSFVGGGTDTQYF

abundance: NA
d_gene: NA
j_gene: TRBJ1-1
v_gene: TRBV11-2
CDR3nt: TGTGCCAGCAGCTTAGGCACAGGGCTGGTGAACACTGAAGCTTTCTTT
CDR3aa: CASSLGTGLVNTEAFF

abundance: NA
d_gene: NA
j_gene: TRBJ1-5
v_gene: TRBV4-1
CDR3nt: TGCGCCAGCAGCCAAGTGGGAGAAGGACAGCCCCAGCATTTT
CDR3aa: CASSQVGEGQPQHF

abundance: NA
d_gene: TRBD2
j_gene: TRBJ2-1
v_gene: TRBV27
CDR3nt: TGTGCCAGCAGTGCGAGGACTAGCGGGAGCAATGAGCAGTTCTTC
CDR3aa: CASSARTSGSNEQFF

abundance: once
d_gene: TRBD1
j_gene: TRBJ1-2
v_gene: TRBV6-5
CDR3nt: TGTGCCAGCAGCCCCGGGACAGGGATCTATGGCTACACCTTC
CDR3aa: CASSPGTGIYGYTF

abundance: few
d_gene: TRBD2
j_gene: TRBJ2-2
v_gene: TRBV7-7
CDR3nt: TGTGCCAGCAGTCTCGCAGCGGGAGAGGCCGGGGAGCTGTTTTTT
CDR3aa: CASSLAAGEAGELFF

abundance: NA
d_gene: NA
j_gene: TRBJ1-3
v_gene: TRBV2
CDR3nt: TGTGCCAGTTTTCTTTGGGGCAGGGAATCCTCTGGAAACACCATATATTTT
CDR3aa: CASFLWGRESSGNTIYF

abundance: once
d_gene: NA
j_gene: TRBJ2-7
v_gene: TRBV9
CDR3nt: TGTGCCAGCAGCCGCGGGGGCTCCTCCTACGAGCAGTACTTC
CDR3aa: CASSRGGSSYEQYF

abundance: NA
d_gene: TRBD2
j_gene: TRBJ2-5
v_gene: TRBV19
CDR3nt: TGTGCCAGTAGTAAGACTAGCGGGAGTGGAGAGACCCAGTACTTC
CDR3aa: CASSKTSGSGETQYF

abundance: once
d_gene: TRBD2
j_gene: TRBJ2-7
v_gene: TRBV7-2
CDR3nt: TGTGCCAGCAGCTTCCCTTCTAGCGGGAGCCCCTACGAGCAGTACTTC
CDR3aa: CASSFPSSGSPYEQYF

abundance: NA
d_gene: TRBD2
j_gene: TRBJ2-1
v_gene: TRBV28
CDR3nt: TGTGCCAGCAGTTTACTTAGCGGGAGGGTCCGCCGATACAATGAGCAGTTCTTC
CDR3aa: CASSLLSGRVRRYNEQFF

abundance: NA
d_gene: NA
j_gene: TRBJ1-5
v_gene: TRBV27
CDR3nt: TGTGCCAGCAGTTTACGCGGGGATCAGCCCCAGCATTTT
CDR3aa: CASSLRGDQPQHF

abundance: once
d_gene: NA
j_gene: TRBJ2-1
v_gene: TRBV11-2
CDR3nt: TGTGCCAGCAGCTCTAACGGAGTCAATGAGCAGTTCTTC
CDR3aa: CASSSNGVNEQFF

abundance: NA
d_gene: NA
j_gene: TRBJ2-2
v_gene: TRBV6-5
CDR3nt: TGTGCCACACTTAAGTTCGCGAACACCGGGGAGCTGTTTTTT
CDR3aa: CATLKFANTGELFF

abundance: many
d_gene: NA
j_gene: TRBJ1-6
v_gene: TRBV28
CDR3nt: TGTGCCAGCAGCCTGGGGCTAGACTCCTATAATTCACCCCTCCACTTT
CDR3aa: CASSLGLDSYNSPLHF

abundance: once
d_gene: NA
j_gene: TRBJ2-3
v_gene: TRBV27
CDR3nt: TGTGCCAGCAGTTCCCTCGGAGCTCTCAGCACAGATACGCAGTATTTT
CDR3aa: CASSSLGALSTDTQYF

abundance: NA
d_gene: TRBD1
j_gene: TRBJ1-2
v_gene: TRBV5-1
CDR3nt: TGCGCCAGCAGCTTGGAAGGGACAGGGAACTATGGCTACACCTTC
CDR3aa: CASSLEGTGNYGYTF

abundance: NA
d_gene: NA
j_gene: TRBJ2-7
v_gene: TRBV11-2
CDR3nt: TGTGCCAGCAGCTCAGCTCGGGGGTACGAGCAGTACTTC
CDR3aa: CASSSARGYEQYF

abundance: few
d_gene: NA
j_gene: TRBJ2-2
v_gene: TRBV14
CDR3nt: TGTGCCAGCAGCCAAGAAGTGGCAGTTCGATTCGTCGGGGAGCTGTTTTTT
CDR3aa: CASSQEVAVRFVGELFF

abundance: NA
d_gene: TRBD2
j_gene: TRBJ2-7
v_gene: TRBV4-1
CDR3nt: TGCGCCAGCAGCCGCGAGTCCCGGGAGGCCTACGAGCAGTACTTC
CDR3aa: CASSRESREAYEQYF

abundance: NA
d_gene: NA
j_gene: TRBJ2-1
v_gene: TRBV28
CDR3nt: TGTGCCAGCAGTCCTCCCCGCGAGGTCGGTGATGAGCAGTTCTTC
CDR3aa: CASSPPREVGDEQFF

abundance: NA
d_gene: NA
j_gene: TRBJ2-2
v_gene: TRBV7-2
CDR3nt: TGTGCCAGCAGCCTCGACAGTGGGACCGGGGAGCTGTTTTTT
CDR3aa: CASSLDSGTGELFF

abundance: NA
d_gene: TRBD2
j_gene: TRBJ2-2
v_gene: TRBV24-1
CDR3nt: TGTGCCACCAGTGATCTCGGACTAGCGGACGCGAACACCGGGGAGCTGTTTTTT
CDR3aa: CATSDLGLADANTGELFF

abundance: NA
d_gene: TRBD2
j_gene: TRBJ2-3
v_gene: TRBV24-1
CDR3nt: TGTGCCACCAGTGACTCCGGGACTAGTCTAGCAGATACGCAGTATTTT
CDR3aa: CATSDSGTSLADTQYF

abundance: NA
d_gene: TRBD2
j_gene: TRBJ2-3
v_gene: TRBV7-7
CDR3nt: TGTGCTAGCAGCAAGCTTAGCGGGAGCCCAGATACGCAGTATTTT
CDR3aa: CASSKLSGSPDTQYF

abundance: NA
d_gene: NA
j_gene: TRBJ2-1
v_gene: TRBV4-1
CDR3nt: TGCGCCAGCAGCCACCCATCGGATGAGCAGTTCTTC
CDR3aa: CASSHPSDEQFF

abundance: NA
d_gene: NA
j_gene: TRBJ2-3
v_gene: TRBV9
CDR3nt: TGTGCCAGCAGCGAGGGGATCAGGGGTGGGGCAGATACGCAGTATTTT
CDR3aa: CASSEGIRGGADTQYF

abundance: NA
d_gene: TRBD1
j_gene: TRBJ2-7
v_gene: TRBV5-1
CDR3nt: TGCGCCAGCAGCTGGGGACAGGGGGTCCGCGACGAGCAGTACTTC
CDR3aa: CASSWGQGVRDEQYF

abundance: NA
d_gene: NA
j_gene: TRBJ2-3
v_gene: TRBV19
CDR3nt: TGTGCCAGTAGTATTCATGGCGCCAGGGGCACAGATACGCAGTATTTT
CDR3aa: CASSIHGARGTDTQYF

abundance: NA
d_gene: NA
j_gene: TRBJ2-2
v_gene: TRBV9
CDR3nt: TGTGCCAGCAGCACTCGCGTTTACACCGGGGAGCTGTTTTTT
CDR3aa: CASSTRVYTGELFF

abundance: NA
d_gene: TRBD2
j_gene: TRBJ2-1
v_gene: TRBV9
CDR3nt: TGTGCCAGCAGCCCGGGACTATGGGGTGAGCAGTTCTTC
CDR3aa: CASSPGLWGEQFF

abundance: NA
d_gene: TRBD1
j_gene: TRBJ2-7
v_gene: TRBV19
CDR3nt: TGTGCCAGTAGCTGGGACAGGAGCTACGAGCAGTACTTC
CDR3aa: CASSWDRSYEQYF

abundance: NA
d_gene: NA
j_gene: TRBJ2-3
v_gene: TRBV4-1
CDR3nt: TGCGCCAGCAGCCAAGTCAACCTAGTTAGTACAGATACGCAGTATTTT
CDR3aa: CASSQVNLVSTDTQYF

abundance: NA
d_gene: NA
j_gene: TRBJ1-1
v_gene: TRBV5-8
CDR3nt: TGTGCCAGCAGCCAGACAGGACGGCCGAACACTGAAGCTTTCTTT
CDR3aa: CASSQTGRPNTEAFF

abundance: NA
d_gene: TRBD2
j_gene: TRBJ2-1
v_gene: TRBV19
CDR3nt: TGTGCCAGTAGTATGCGGGGGAATGAGCAGTTCTTC
CDR3aa: CASSMRGNEQFF

abundance: NA
d_gene: NA
j_gene: TRBJ2-2
v_gene: TRBV28
CDR3nt: TGTGCCAGCAGTCTCGTAAGCGGGAACACCGGGGAGCTGTTTTTT
CDR3aa: CASSLVSGNTGELFF

abundance: NA
d_gene: NA
j_gene: TRBJ1-3
v_gene: TRBV2
CDR3nt: TGTGCCAGCAGTGAAGAGGGGATCTCTGGAAACACCATATATTTT
CDR3aa: CASSEEGISGNTIYF

abundance: once
d_gene: TRBD2
j_gene: TRBJ2-7
v_gene: TRBV6-6
CDR3nt: TGTGCCAGCAGTCTAGGGGCGTCTAGCGGGAGTCGGCACGAGCAGTACTTC
CDR3aa: CASSLGASSGSRHEQYF

abundance: NA
d_gene: TRBD2
j_gene: TRBJ2-7
v_gene: TRBV5-5
CDR3nt: TGTGCCAGCAGCCCTGGGGGGACTAGCGGGATTTACGAGCAGTACTTC
CDR3aa: CASSPGGTSGIYEQYF

abundance: once
d_gene: TRBD1
j_gene: TRBJ1-1
v_gene: TRBV19
CDR3nt: TGTGCCAGTAGTATAGGGGGGACAGGGCGCTACACTGAAGCTTTCTTT
CDR3aa: CASSIGGTGRYTEAFF

abundance: NA
d_gene: TRBD1
j_gene: TRBJ2-3
v_gene: TRBV7-2
CDR3nt: TGTGCCAGCAGCGCACAGGGGTTCCAATCAAATACGCAGTATTTT
CDR3aa: CASSAQGFQSNTQYF

abundance: NA
d_gene: TRBD2
j_gene: TRBJ2-1
v_gene: TRBV19
CDR3nt: TGTGCCAGTATCAGCAGCGGGAGGGGTACCTACAATGAGCAGTTCTTC
CDR3aa: CASISSGRGTYNEQFF

abundance: NA
d_gene: TRBD1
j_gene: TRBJ2-5
v_gene: TRBV6-6
CDR3nt: TGTGCCAGCAGTACAGGGGTAGAGACCCAGTACTTC
CDR3aa: CASSTGVETQYF

abundance: NA
d_gene: NA
j_gene: TRBJ2-5
v_gene: TRBV6-6
CDR3nt: TGTGCCAGCAGTTACGGGCGAGGGCTAGCTGGCGAGACCCAGTACTTC
CDR3aa: CASSYGRGLAGETQYF

abundance: NA
d_gene: TRBD2
j_gene: TRBJ2-1
v_gene: TRBV2
CDR3nt: TGTGCCAGCAGTAGAACTCGGACTAGTAGCTCCTACAATGAGCAGTTCTTC
CDR3aa: CASSRTRTSSSYNEQFF

abundance: NA
d_gene: TRBD1
j_gene: TRBJ2-4
v_gene: TRBV3-1/TRBV3-2
CDR3nt: TGTGCCAGCAGCCAACCGGACAGGGTAAACATTCAGTACTTC
CDR3aa: CASSQPDRVNIQYF

abundance: NA
d_gene: TRBD1
j_gene: TRBJ1-1
v_gene: TRBV4-2
CDR3nt: TGTGCCAGCAGCCGTCTAGGGTGGGGACAGGGGGCTGGCACTGAAGCTTTCTTT
CDR3aa: CASSRLGWGQGAGTEAFF

abundance: NA
d_gene: NA
j_gene: TRBJ2-7
v_gene: TRBV7-2
CDR3nt: TGTGCCAGCAGCTTAGACCGGAGGTACGAGCAGTACTTC
CDR3aa: CASSLDRRYEQYF

abundance: NA
d_gene: NA
j_gene: TRBJ2-5
v_gene: TRBV30
CDR3nt: TGTGCCTGGAGTATGGGGGGATCGTACCAAGAGACCCAGTACTTC
CDR3aa: CAWSMGGSYQETQYF

abundance: NA
d_gene: TRBD1
j_gene: TRBJ2-7
v_gene: TRBV7-8
CDR3nt: TGTGCCAGCAGCGTACAGGGGTCGGGCTCCTACGAGCAGTACTTC
CDR3aa: CASSVQGSGSYEQYF

abundance: NA
d_gene: NA
j_gene: TRBJ1-4
v_gene: TRBV5-6
CDR3nt: TGTGCCAGCAGCTTGACGGGGATAGCAACTAATGAAAAACTGTTTTTT
CDR3aa: CASSLTGIATNEKLFF

abundance: many
d_gene: TRBD2
j_gene: TRBJ2-2
v_gene: TRBV10-2
CDR3nt: TGCGCCAGCAGCCCAGCGGGAGGGCAAACCGGGGAGCTGTTTTTT
CDR3aa: CASSPAGGQTGELFF

abundance: once
d_gene: TRBD2
j_gene: TRBJ2-4
v_gene: TRBV3-1/TRBV3-2
CDR3nt: TGTGCCAGCAGAGCCGGGACTAGGAACATTCAGTACTTC
CDR3aa: CASRAGTRNIQYF

abundance: NA
d_gene: NA
j_gene: TRBJ2-5
v_gene: TRBV30
CDR3nt: TGTGCCTGGAGGGGCTTCCCAAACGAGGAGACCCAGTACTTC
CDR3aa: CAWRGFPNEETQYF

abundance: NA
d_gene: TRBD1
j_gene: TRBJ2-1
v_gene: TRBV28
CDR3nt: TGTGCCAGCAGTGAAACCGGGACAGGGAGCTACAATGAGCAGTTCTTC
CDR3aa: CASSETGTGSYNEQFF